This T cell receptor (beta chain) was documented in a study of OX40 agonist ivuxolimab in advanced cancers. In the study overall: Ivuxolimab was an agonistic, fully human IgG2 monoclonal antibody directed against OX40 (CD134), a costimulatory receptor. In the dose-escalation cohort, 65% to 90% of patients were male, and the mean age was approximately 60 years, with a range of roughly 20 to 79. The paper describes the monotherapy dose-escalation part (N = 52 patients) of the phase I trial of ivuxolimab. Of the roughly 52 dose-escalation patients, hepatocellular carcinoma was present in some 19, melanoma in approximately 15, renal cell carcinoma in 9 and head and neck cancer in 9. Prior anti-PD-1, anti-PD-L1 or anti-CTLA-4 therapy was permitted, and checkpoint inhibitors had been received by approximately 39% of dose-escalation patients. Three dose-escalation patients achieved partial responses, one with hepatocellular carcinoma and two with cutaneous melanoma. The purpose of peripheral TCRbeta sequencing was to test whether ivuxolimab changed TCR sequence diversity and led to clonal T-cell expansion. Intravenous ivuxolimab was administered to patients every 2 weeks at six dose levels: 0.01, 0.1, 0.3, 1.5, 3 and 10 mg/kg.

V is shortened by 5 bases, J by 5 bases, and the region joining them spans 15 bases. The CDR3, cysteine through phenylalanine, is 14 amino acids long. Only the CDR3 portion is preserved as DNA: 42 bases, with reading frame beginning at the first base. Per the germline V gene, SGHNT is the CDR1 and YENEEA is the CDR2. Genomic DNA was extracted from sorted cells for sequencing of the TCRbeta CDR3 region. The immunoSEQ Assay was used for sequencing of TCRbeta CDR3 regions. Sourced from immuneACCESS, this table was stored by TCRdb with only in-frame sequences that have V and J called. A share of the clones is absent; for the studies checked, an unresolved V gene accounts for under half, and the remainder has no known explanation. For this sample the table gives roughly 100,000 clones, of which about 87% were detected only once. The ten largest clones add up to around 1.6% of the sample. The investigation overall reported the following: Clonal expansion of both CD4+ and CD8+ blood T cells was observed from baseline to week 6 at doses 0.1 to 3.0 mg/kg. In partial responders in the 0.1-3.0 mg/kg groups, normalized peripheral clonal expansion was found to be among the lowest, especially among CD8+ T cells. Low levels of normalized T-cell clonal expansion were also seen in some patients who did not respond. On average, CD8+ T cells showed more expanded clones than CD4+ T cells after ivuxolimab. The antigen specificity of the peripheral T cells that underwent clonal expansion was not determined.

Patients with autoimmune disease history or receiving systemic immunosuppression were excluded from the trial. Peripheral blood for TCR sequencing was collected from all dose cohorts at baseline, on cycle 4 day 1, and on cycle 7 day 1. Samples came from an open-label, multicenter, first-in-human phase I dose-escalation trial of ivuxolimab. Adults with locally advanced or metastatic head and neck squamous cell, hepatocellular, melanoma or renal cell carcinoma were enrolled in the trial. Before TCR sequencing, CD4+ T cells and CD8+ T cells from peripheral blood were sorted into separate populations. As regards this clone: The antigen it recognizes is unknown. No much larger clone exists at a distance of one base, and base qualities are not known.

The sequences come from CD4+ or CD8+ T cells sorted from blood, collected in a trial of the OX40 agonist ivuxolimab. The sequence was obtained from an adult with an advanced solid tumor such as melanoma, head and neck, liver or kidney cancer. Recombination joined TRBV11-3 with TRBJ1-1, with TRBD1 perhaps the D gene, on 6 matching bases. The bases are TGTGCCAGCAGCAAAACGGGGGGCAGTACTGAAGCTTTCTTT. This encodes CASSKTGGSTEAFF. The variable domain in full, with residues beyond the CDR3 obtained from the reference TRBV11-3 and TRBJ1-1 genes, is EAGVVQSPRYKIIEKKQPVAFWCNPISGHNTLYWYLQNLGQGPELLIRYENEEAVDDSQLPKDRFSAERLKGVDSTLKIQPAELGDSAVYLCASSKTGGSTEAFFGQGTRLTVV.